The source of this T cell receptor beta chain is a study of tumor-infiltrating lymphocytes in primary liver carcinoma. Study details: Each sample had roughly 3.65 to 8 million productive TCRbeta reads regardless of tissue type.

Scientists recovered RNA and DNA together from about 20-30 mg of unsorted bulk tissue. Primary liver carcinoma, confirmed by histopathology, was surgically resected. Concerning this clonotype itself: The antigen remains undetermined.

Germline CDR1 and CDR2: MNHEY and SVGAGI. This CDR3 is built from 14 residues. The V segment lost 8 bases and the J segment 9 bases; nucleotides outside the gene matches: 16. Study results and caveats: When set against blood, tumors had a significantly higher top-250-clone fraction (p = 0.039).

The input was about 490 ng total RNA; TCR beta cDNA was made from it with a constant-region primer. It was through three nested multiplex PCR rounds of slightly modified ARM-PCR that TCR beta libraries arose. Both of the initial two PCR rounds ran for roughly 11 cycles and employed TRBV1-TRBV30 forward primers alongside a C-beta reverse primer. MiXCR was run by TCRdb on the multiplex PCR reads, yielding one entry per CDR3 protein. The data show tens of thousands of distinct CDR3 sequences, with approximately 77% seen just once and roughly 19% held by the top ten. The receptor comes from a man aged 35-49 years with primary liver carcinoma and hepatitis B virus infection. J is TRBJ2-7 and V is TRBV6-5; 7 positions match TRBD2. Material: liver tumor tissue from sampling region 1. Subset denoted: tumor region T1, superior pole. The CDR3 here is CASHPRGGEVGQYF. The CDR3, as DNA: TGTGCCAGCCATCCCCGTGGGGGGGAGGTAGGGCAGTACTTC.